The 27 T cell receptor beta chains presented below share a single source sample, sequenced in a study of T-cell memory formation after mild COVID-19. TCRdb itself ran the 5' RACE reads through MiXCR, one entry per CDR3 protein. The sample has 200,000 to 300,000 distinct CDR3 sequences, approximately 16% seen once. Sequencing used PBMCs or a T cell subset sorted from them (not recorded which). These receptors all stem from a man aged 18 to 30 who had mild COVID-19 (a few samples of this study predate the infection). Cell type and time point are not known.

V gene TRBV7-2 combines with J gene TRBJ2-5; D is uncertain. CDR1 SGHTA and CDR2 FQGNSA come from the germline V gene. The V end lost 2 bases, the J end lost 1 base, and 8 bases lay between the germline ends. The CDR3 totals 14 residues. The CDR3 sequence is CASSLSNTQETQYF. The CDR3 nucleotides are TGTGCCAGCAGCTTAAGTAACACCCAAGAGACCCAGTACTTC.

The chain employs TRBV7-8 and TRBJ1-5; TRBD1 matches at 9 bases. The germline V gene encodes CDR1 SGHVS and CDR2 FQNEAQ. The CDR3 contains 14 residues. V lost 2 bases to trimming and J lost 6 bases; unmatched junction nucleotides: 2. CDR3 residues: CASSLRTGAQPQHF. The CDR3 DNA follows: TGTGCCAGCAGCTTAAGGACAGGGGCTCAGCCCCAGCATTTT.

V usage is TRBV12-3 or TRBV12-4 and J usage is TRBJ1-2; D gene ambiguous. CDR3 length: 12 residues. V lost 3 bases, J lost 8 bases, and 10 bases lay in between. Here the CDR3 reads CASSFGVRGYTF. Here the CDR3 DNA reads TGTGCCAGCAGTTTCGGGGTCCGCGGCTACACCTTC.

This clonotype was recorded a few times. The rearrangement uses TRBV7-9 and TRBJ1-6; D gene ambiguous. This CDR3 is built from 14 residues. V lost 8 bases to trimming and J lost 4 bases, with 12 bases between them. The germline V gene encodes CDR1 SEHNR and CDR2 FQNEAQ (reference sequence). The CDR3 protein is CASRPTEYNSPLHF. The CDR3 DNA sequence: TGTGCCAGCCGGCCGACGGAATATAATTCACCCCTCCACTTT. Full variable domain (outside the CDR3, taken from reference TRBV7-9 and TRBJ1-6): DTGVSQNPRHKITKRGQNVTFRCDPISEHNRLYWYRQTLGQGPEFLTYFQNEAQLEKSRLLSDRFSAERPKGSFSTLEIQRTEQGDSAMYLCASRPTEYNSPLHFGNGTRLTVT.

The chain joins TRBV4-1 to TRBJ2-3; TRBD1 matches 9 bases. V dropped 1 base and J dropped 0; count of bases not matched to a gene: 11. CDR3 length: 19 amino acids. Germline CDR1 and CDR2: MGHRA and YSYEKL. CDR3 amino acids: CASSQGPSGQGYSTDTQYF. The CDR3 DNA follows: TGCGCCAGCAGCCAAGGTCCTTCGGGACAGGGCTATAGCACAGATACGCAGTATTTT.

This clonotype has a handful of counts. The rearrangement joins TRBV4-1 to TRBJ1-6; D unresolved. Trimming cost V 4 bases and J 10 bases, with 17 bases left between them. There are 15 residues in the CDR3. Germline V CDR1 and CDR2: MGHRA, YSYEKL. CDR3 in DNA: TGCGCCAGCAGCCCCCTCCGGGGATCCCAATCACCCCTCCACTTT. Translation gives CASSPLRGSQSPLHF.

This clonotype was detected a few times. This rearrangement joins TRBV15 to TRBJ1-2; D unclear. Trimming removed 0 bases from V and 6 bases from J, with 5 bases in between. Germline V gene data show CDR1 as LNHNV and CDR2 as YYDKDF (reference sequence). CDR3 size: 12 residues. This CDR3 is CATSRESDGYTF. CDR3 DNA sequence: TGTGCCACCAGCAGAGAGAGCGATGGCTACACCTTC.

This clonotype was seen a few times. The V gene is TRBV7-9, the J gene TRBJ2-2; D is uncertain. The CDR3 is 14 amino acids. Between the trimmed V and J ends, which lost 5 bases and 6 bases, there was a span of 13 bases. CDR1 and CDR2 (germline): SEHNR, FQNEAQ (reference sequence). CDR3 sequence reads: CASSRGSTAGELFF. CDR3 nucleotides: TGTGCCAGCAGCCGTGGCTCGACCGCCGGGGAGCTGTTTTTT.

This clonotype was seen at least ten times. The rearrangement joins TRBV3-1 to TRBJ2-3; 8 bases match TRBD1. CDR1 is LGHDT and CDR2 is YNNKEL in the germline V gene (reference sequence). This CDR3 contains 14 residues. Trimming took 5 bases from V and 1 from J; bases not matched to a gene: 2. The CDR3 sequence is CASSRDRRTDTQYF. CDR3 bases: TGTGCCAGCAGCAGGGACAGGCGCACAGATACGCAGTATTTT.

This clonotype was detected a few times. This sequence joins TRBV12-3 or TRBV12-4 and TRBJ2-3; TRBD2 matches 11 bases. The V gene end was trimmed by 6 bases and the J gene end by 1 base; junction bases not matched to a gene: 6. The CDR3 has 16 residues. The CDR3 here is CASSPGTSGRTDTQYF. CDR3 DNA: TGTGCCAGCAGCCCCGGGACTAGCGGTCGCACAGATACGCAGTATTTT.

There are a few counts of this clonotype. J is TRBJ2-7 and V is TRBV20-1, with a weak D call TRBD1 (7 bases). The CDR3 runs to 14 residues. Looked up from germline, CDR1 is DFQATT and CDR2 is SNEGSKA (reference sequence). With 6 bases removed from V and 0 bases from J, the gap between germline ends came to 15 bases. In nucleotides, the CDR3 is TGCAGTGCCCGGGCAGGGGGAGGCTCCTACGAGCAGTACGTC. Translated: CSARAGGGSYEQYV.

This clonotype was seen a handful of times. J is TRBJ2-7 and V is TRBV6-5, with 12 bases fitting TRBD1. V was pared by 4 bases and J by 5 bases, with 3 bases of the junction left unmatched. The CDR3 is 14 residues long. Germline-derived CDR1 and CDR2 are MNHEY and SVGAGI. The CDR3 is CASSLGQGANEQYF. DNA of the CDR3: TGTGCCAGCAGTTTGGGACAGGGGGCGAACGAGCAGTACTTC.

The rearrangement uses TRBV7-9 and TRBJ1-2; unclear D gene. V was pared by 5 bases and J by 1 base, with 8 bases between. This CDR3 has 13 amino acids. Germline values: CDR1 SEHNR, CDR2 FQNEAQ (reference sequence). The CDR3 protein is CASSPAINYGYTF. Written as DNA, the CDR3 is TGTGCCAGCAGCCCGGCAATTAACTATGGCTACACCTTC.

This clonotype showed up just a few times. This rearrangement joins TRBV12-3 or TRBV12-4 to TRBJ1-2; weak D call: TRBD1 (5 bases). V lost 7 bases and J lost 2, with 14 bases in between. This CDR3 comprises 14 residues. This CDR3 reads CASTLGRANYGYTF. The CDR3 region has the DNA TGTGCCAGCACCTTGGGACGGGCAAACTATGGCTACACCTTC.

This chain joins TRBV14 and TRBJ2-2; D is uncertain. Germline assignment: CDR1 SGHDN and CDR2 FVKESK. Trimming removed 2 bases from V and 5 bases from J, with 18 bases in between. The CDR3 runs to 17 residues. The CDR3 nucleotides are TGTGCCAGCAGCCAATACGGCCTCAGAGCACCGACCGGGGAGCTGTTTTTT. Amino acids: CASSQYGLRAPTGELFF.

The rearrangement links TRBV5-6 to TRBJ2-1; weak D call: TRBD2 (5 bases). The germline gives CDR1 SGHDT, CDR2 YYEEEE. The ends were cut back, 0 bases at V and 10 bases at J, with 11 bases in the middle. This CDR3 has 13 residues. The DNA of the CDR3 is TGTGCCAGCAGCTTGGCCTGGACTGAAGAGCAGTTCTTC. Its protein is CASSLAWTEEQFF.

This rearrangement joins TRBV6-2 or TRBV6-3 to TRBJ1-1, with 7 nucleotides matching TRBD1. CDR1 is MNHEY and CDR2 is SVGEGT in the germline V gene. The CDR3 is made up of 16 amino acids. Germline trimming cut 5 bases from V and 0 bases from J; bases unmatched to any gene: 9. The CDR3, as DNA: TGTGCCAGCAGTCGCCGACAGGGCTCTTTGAACACTGAAGCTTTCTTT. It encodes CASSRRQGSLNTEAFF.

The CDR3 DNA follows: TGTGCCAGCAGTATTCAGCGGGGGTCCGCGGGGGATACGCAGTATTTT. Its protein product is CASSIQRGSAGDTQYF. The chain has TRBV2 and TRBJ2-3, with 8 bases lining up with TRBD2. The V gene's germline CDR1 is SNHLY and CDR2 FYNNEI. CDR3 length: 16 amino acids. V trimming: 5 bases; J trimming: 6 bases; junction bases outside the gene matches: 13. The whole variable domain, filled in from reference TRBV2 and TRBJ2-3, reads EPEVTQTPSHQVTQMGQEVILRCVPISNHLYFYWYRQILGQKVEFLVSFYNNEISEKSEIFDDQFSVERPDGSNFTLKIRSTKLEDSAMYFCASSIQRGSAGDTQYFGPGTRLTVL.

V usage is TRBV7-2 and J usage is TRBJ2-3; 10 bases map to TRBD2. This CDR3 has 13 residues. Germline trimming cut 9 bases from V and 4 bases from J; bases unmatched to any gene: 4. CDR1 and CDR2 from the germline V gene are SGHTA and FQGNSA. CDR3 bases: TGTGCCAGTGGGCTAGCGGGGGCAGATACGCAGTATTTT. This encodes CASGLAGADTQYF.

The CDR3 nucleotides read TGTGCCAGCAGCTTTCCGTCCGCAGACACTGAAGCTTTCTTT. As protein: CASSFPSADTEAFF. The chain combines TRBV7-8 with TRBJ1-1; D gene uncertain. This CDR3 spans 14 amino acids. Deletions cut 3 bases from V and 3 bases from J, with 11 bases between. CDR1 SGHVS and CDR2 FQNEAQ come from the germline V gene.

This clonotype was recorded a few times. The chain joins TRBV7-2 to TRBJ2-4; 16 nucleotides agree with TRBD2. V shed 1 base, J shed 7 bases, and the junction held 7 bases outside the gene matches. This CDR3 comprises 18 residues. Germline loops: CDR1 SGHTA, CDR2 FQGNSA. The CDR3 is CASSLGAGLAGGRNIQYF. The CDR3 bases are TGTGCCAGCAGCTTAGGCGCGGGACTAGCGGGGGGGCGGAACATTCAGTACTTC.

This chain's CDR3 is CASSDRGYTEAFF. DNA of the CDR3: TGTGCCAGCAGCGACAGGGGATACACTGAAGCTTTCTTT. V gene TRBV12-3 or TRBV12-4 combines with J gene TRBJ1-1, with 8 bases aligning to TRBD1. The junction had 3 bases not matched to a gene; V was cut back by 6 bases and J by 3 bases. The CDR3 is 13 amino acids.

This clonotype came up a few times. The V gene is TRBV5-4, the J gene TRBJ2-4, with D tentatively TRBD1 (5 bases). Trimming removed 3 bases from V and 1 base from J, with 11 bases in between. CDR1 SGHNT and CDR2 YYREEE come from the germline V gene (reference sequence). The CDR3 runs to 15 residues. DNA for the CDR3: TGTGCCAGCAGCTCGCCCTCAGGGGCCAAAAACATTCAGTACTTC. Encoded protein: CASSSPSGAKNIQYF.

This clonotype was counted between two and nine times. This chain links TRBV20-1 with TRBJ2-1; 8 bases fit TRBD2. From germline, CDR1 is DFQATT and CDR2 SNEGSKA (reference sequence). The CDR3 runs to 15 residues. V lost 6 bases to trimming and J lost 2 bases; unmatched junction nucleotides: 9. The CDR3 loop reads CSAGAGGLAYNEQFF. CDR3 nucleotides: TGCAGTGCCGGTGCGGGGGGCCTGGCCTACAATGAGCAGTTCTTC.

This clonotype was seen a handful of times. The chain carries TRBV7-9 and TRBJ2-7; D call uncertain. The CDR3 length is 15 residues. V was clipped by 1 base and J by 0 bases, with 10 bases between them. Per the germline V gene, CDR1 is SEHNR and CDR2 is FQNEAQ (reference sequence). The CDR3 is CASSLGATDSYEQYF. Written as DNA, the CDR3 is TGTGCCAGCAGCTTAGGCGCGACGGACTCCTACGAGCAGTACTTC.

The CDR3 here is CSAGDRAKGQPQHF. The CDR3 nucleotides read TGCAGTGCTGGCGACAGGGCGAAGGGTCAGCCCCAGCATTTT. The chain links TRBV20-1 to TRBJ1-5; 7 bases fit TRBD1. The germline gives CDR1 DFQATT, CDR2 SNEGSKA (reference sequence). The junction had 10 bases not matched to a gene; V was cut back by 5 bases and J by 6 bases. The CDR3 length is 14 residues.

The chain joins TRBV20-1 to TRBJ2-7; TRBD1 matches 9 bases. Germline V gene data show CDR1 as DFQATT and CDR2 as SNEGSKA (reference sequence). This CDR3 region has 14 residues. With 5 bases clipped from V and 4 bases from J, the junction kept 9 bases outside the gene matches. This CDR3 is CSAGRDRVEYEQYF. DNA of the CDR3: TGCAGTGCTGGGCGGGACAGGGTCGAGTACGAGCAGTACTTC.